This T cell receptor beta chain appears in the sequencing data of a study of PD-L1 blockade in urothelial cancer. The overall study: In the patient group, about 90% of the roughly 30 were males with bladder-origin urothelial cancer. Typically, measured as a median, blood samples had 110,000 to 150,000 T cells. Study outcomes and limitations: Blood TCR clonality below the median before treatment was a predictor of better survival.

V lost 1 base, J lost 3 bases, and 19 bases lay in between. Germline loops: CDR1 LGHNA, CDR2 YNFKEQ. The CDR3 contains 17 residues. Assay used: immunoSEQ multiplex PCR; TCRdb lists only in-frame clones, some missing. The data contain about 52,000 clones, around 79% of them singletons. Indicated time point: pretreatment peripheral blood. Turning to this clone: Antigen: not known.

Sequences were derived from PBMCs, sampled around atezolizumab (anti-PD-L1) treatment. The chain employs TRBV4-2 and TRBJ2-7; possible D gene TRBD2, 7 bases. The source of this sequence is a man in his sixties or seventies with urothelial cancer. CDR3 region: CASSQGGGSGWSYEQYF. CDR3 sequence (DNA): TGTGCCAGCAGCCAAGGAGGGGGTAGCGGGTGGAGCTACGAGCAGTACTTC.